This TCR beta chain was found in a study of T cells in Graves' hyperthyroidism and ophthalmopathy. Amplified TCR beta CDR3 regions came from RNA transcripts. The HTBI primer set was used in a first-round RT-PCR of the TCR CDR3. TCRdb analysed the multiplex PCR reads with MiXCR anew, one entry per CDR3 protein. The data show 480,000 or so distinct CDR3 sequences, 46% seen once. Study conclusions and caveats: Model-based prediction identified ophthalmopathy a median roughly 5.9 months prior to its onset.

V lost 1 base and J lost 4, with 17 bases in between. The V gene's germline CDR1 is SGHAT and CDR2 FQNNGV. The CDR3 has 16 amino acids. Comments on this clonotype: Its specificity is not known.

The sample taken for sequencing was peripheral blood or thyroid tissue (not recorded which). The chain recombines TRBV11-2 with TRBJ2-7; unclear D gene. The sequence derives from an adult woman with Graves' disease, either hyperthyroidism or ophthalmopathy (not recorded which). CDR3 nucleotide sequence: TGTGCCAGCAGCTTAGCTCGGGCCGAACTGGGATACGAGCAGTACTTC. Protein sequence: CASSLARAELGYEQYF.